Detailed here is one T cell receptor beta chain. The sample comes from a study of cytomegalovirus exposure and HLA in healthy donors. Study context: One earlier analysis, a look at 180 million or so T cells, found about 110 million unique TCR beta sequences.

Per germline, CDR1 LGHNA and CDR2 YSLEER. The germline V and J ends were trimmed by 2 bases and 2 bases, with 13 bases remaining between them. The CDR3 totals 16 residues. The study ran its PCR with 60 Vbeta and 13 Jbeta primers. Produced via immunoSEQ multiplex PCR; TCRdb's table is partial and in-frame only. The sample comprises about 71,000 clones, 55% to 80% of which are singletons, and 6% to 9.5% rests with the top ten. This clonotype was sampled from a man aged 35-49 years in good health and CMV-seropositive. This chain uses TRBV4-3 with TRBJ1-3, with D unclear. Sequenced sample: PBMCs. In nucleotides, the CDR3 is TGCGCCAGCAGCCAAAACAGCTTTTCAGCTGGAAACACCATATATTTT. Its protein is CASSQNSFSAGNTIYF.